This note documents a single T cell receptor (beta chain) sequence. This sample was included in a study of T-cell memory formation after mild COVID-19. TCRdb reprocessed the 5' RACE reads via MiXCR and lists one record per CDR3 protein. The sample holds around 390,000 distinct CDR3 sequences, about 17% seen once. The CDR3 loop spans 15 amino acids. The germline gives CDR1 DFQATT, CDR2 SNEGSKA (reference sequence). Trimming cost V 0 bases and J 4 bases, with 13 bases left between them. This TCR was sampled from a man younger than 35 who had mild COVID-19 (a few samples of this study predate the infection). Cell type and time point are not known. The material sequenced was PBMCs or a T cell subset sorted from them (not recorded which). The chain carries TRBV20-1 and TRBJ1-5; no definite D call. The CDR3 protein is CSARDSRLPNQPQHF. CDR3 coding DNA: TGCAGTGCTAGAGATTCCCGTCTACCTAATCAGCCCCAGCATTTT.